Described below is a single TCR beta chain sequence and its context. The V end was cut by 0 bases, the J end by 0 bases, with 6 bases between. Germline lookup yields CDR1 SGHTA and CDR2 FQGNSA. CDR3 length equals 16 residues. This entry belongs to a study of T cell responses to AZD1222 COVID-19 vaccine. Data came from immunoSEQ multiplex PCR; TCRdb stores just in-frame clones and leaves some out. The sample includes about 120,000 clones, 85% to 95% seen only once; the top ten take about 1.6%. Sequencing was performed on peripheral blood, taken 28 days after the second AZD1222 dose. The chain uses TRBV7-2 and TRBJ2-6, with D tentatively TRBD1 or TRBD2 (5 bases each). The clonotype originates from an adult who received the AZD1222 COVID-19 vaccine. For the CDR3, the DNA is TGTGCCAGCAGCTTAGCTGGGGGCTCTGGGGCCAACGTCCTGACTTTC. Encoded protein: CASSLAGGSGANVLTF.